This TCR beta chain was profiled in a study of shared clonotypes between healthy human individuals. Naive CD8 populations comprised CD45RO-negative cells positively selected for CCR7, excluding terminally differentiated effector memory CD45RA+ cells. Per germline, CDR1 SGHVS and CDR2 FNYEAQ. The CDR3 length is 13 residues. Trimming cost V 3 bases and J 2 bases, with 6 bases left between them. Repertoires were generated with immunoSEQ multiplex PCR, while TCRdb's copy carries only in-frame clones and drops some. The top ten hold about 0.11% of the sample, which has around 550,000 clones, 90% to 95% seen once.

The sequencing input was naive CD8+ T cells sorted from blood. This clonotype was sampled from a woman aged 25 to 45 in good health. The chain uses TRBV7-6 and TRBJ2-3, with D unresolved. DNA of the CDR3: TGTGCCAGCAGCTTTGACCTCACAGATACGCAGTATTTT. Its translation: CASSFDLTDTQYF.